The present entry profiles one TCR beta chain with its context. This clone was seen repeatedly, ten times or more. Its binding antigen is unknown. No base quality information exists; no much larger clone differs at one position. This sample was taken from a study of beta chain features in type 1 diabetes (dated by TCRdb to the late 2010s). For the study in its entirety: No differences in mean age, gender distribution, total cell number or subset yield were found between patients and healthy donors. The study compared TCRB repertoires of sorted circulating CD4+ T cell subsets between recently diagnosed type 1 diabetes patients and matched healthy donors. A total of approximately 110,000,000 sorted cells were examined across all samples, and a strong correlation was observed between cell number per subset and RNA yield. Naive and central memory subsets were obtained from all 30 or so donors, but regulatory and stem cell-like memory subsets were isolated from only 8 patients and roughly eight healthy donors. Beyond this particular receptor, the publication reports: Naive, central memory and regulatory TCRB repertoires appeared to be more alike among patients than among healthy donors. Because the HLA sub-analyses included only small numbers of individuals, any influence of HLA type on TCRB rearrangement was left unresolved. Sequencing cDNA rather than genomic DNA could over-represent highly expressing activated cells, although activation and CD3 levels did not differ between groups. Type 1 diabetes patients showed a moderate but significant shortening of TCRB CDR3 length in all four CD4+ subsets. Patients with type 1 diabetes made fewer insertions and deleted more nucleotides at VDJ recombination sites, implying thymic rearrangement abnormalities. PCR may preferentially amplify shorter templates, but because patient and control samples were amplified and corrected together, any resulting skew would affect both groups equally.

Reading from cysteine to phenylalanine, the CDR3 counts 15 amino acids. Only the CDR3 portion is preserved as DNA: 45 bases, with reading frame beginning at the first base. CDR1 and CDR2 are drawn from the germline V gene (reference sequence): MNHNY, SVGAGI. V is trimmed back by 7 bases and J by 6 bases, and the junction contains 11 bases that no gene match accounts for. Each donor gave one peripheral blood draw, roughly 120 mL on average, collected into heparinised tubes. A BD FACSAria II and a panel including CD45RO, CCR7, CD25, CD127, CD95 and CD27 were used to sort naive, central memory, regulatory and stem cell-like memory CD4+ T cells. Every sorted population had a purity above 95%. PBMCs were isolated right away by Lymphoprep density gradient centrifugation and were stained directly, without culture. Samples were stained and sorted in pairs, with one healthy donor and one patient per experiment, so that batch effects were minimized.

The High Capacity cDNA Reverse Transcription Kit was used to reverse transcribe all of the isolated RNA, meaning that expressed TCRB transcripts were what got sequenced. Deep immunoSEQ sequencing was performed on naive, central memory and regulatory T cell samples, with an average of approximately 4 million total reads per sample. Sorted cells were lysed in RLT buffer, and RNA was extracted using DNase-treated RNeasy Micro or Mini kits according to cell number. Each cell subset was processed on its own to prevent cross-contamination, while patient and healthy donor samples were processed together. The immunoSEQ multiplex PCR was used to amplify TCRB sequences from cDNA, yielding 87-bp fragments that span the CDR3 region. Sequencing of the amplicons was done on the Illumina HiSeq platform. From the authors' description of their analysis: Synthetic template baselines were used to correct PCR bias computationally, reads within Hamming distance 2 were collapsed together, and singletons that could not be merged were discarded. Reads were aligned against IMGT so that V, D and J genes, CDR3 length and insertions or deletions at six rearrangement sites could be assigned. Within each subset, clonotype counts were normalized to sorted cell number, and only after that were true diversity and Gini coefficients computed with the tcR R package. The overlap coefficient, calculated on TCRB nucleotide sequences, was used to quantify repertoire sharing. The table was pulled from immuneACCESS by TCRdb, which kept in-frame rearrangements only. Such tables lose some clones; where checked, under half of the loss comes from unresolved V genes, and the rest has no known cause. The V and J calls and clone size are taken from that table; D and trimming were inferred from the DNA. The sample table contains 300,000 to 400,000 clones; only one count was recorded for 9.6% of them. 0.55% to 0.75% of the sample is held by the ten biggest clonotypes.

The V and J segments used are TRBV6-6 and TRBJ2-4; 8 central bases correspond to TRBD1. The receptor's source is a man aged 30 to 39 with type 1 diabetes. Sequences were obtained from central memory CD4+ T cells from blood. The DNA sequence is given as TGTGCCAGCACCCAAACCGGGACAGGCTTAAACATTCAGTACTTC. It translates as CASTQTGTGLNIQYF.